This T cell receptor (beta chain) was sequenced during a study of T cells in Graves' hyperthyroidism and ophthalmopathy. Patients between 18 and 65 years old had hyperthyroidism, newly diagnosed and lasting under 2 months. From RNA transcripts, TCR beta CDR3 regions were amplified. The study used the HTBI primer set for a first-round RT-PCR of the TCR CDR3. TCRdb re-analysed the multiplex PCR reads in MiXCR, keeping a single row per CDR3 protein. The sample includes approximately 360,000 distinct CDR3 sequences, around 14% seen only once; the top ten take around a quarter. V shed 6 bases, J shed 4 bases, and the junction held 9 bases outside the gene matches. In germline, CDR1 is MNHEY, CDR2 SMNVEV (reference sequence). CDR3 size: 15 residues.

Sample: blood. The clonotype originates from a woman in her late teens or twenties with Graves' hyperthyroidism that later progressed to Graves' ophthalmopathy. This chain links TRBV27 with TRBJ2-3, with 8 bases matching TRBD2. The CDR3 here is CASSTLGGVADTQYF. CDR3 nucleotide sequence: TGTGCCAGCAGCACCCTCGGGGGGGTTGCAGATACGCAGTATTTT.